A single sample gave rise to the 17 T cell receptor beta chains below, sequenced in a study of blood T cell repertoires in COVID-19. The data were produced by immunoSEQ multiplex PCR, yet TCRdb's version contains in-frame clones alone and is incomplete. The profile shows roughly 250,000 clones, 83% of them singletons. Sequencing used PBMCs or T cells enriched from blood (not recorded which). Every receptor here comes from a woman aged 40-49 years who had been exposed to COVID-19.

This sequence joins TRBV7-9 and TRBJ1-2, with D maybe TRBD1 (6 bases). In germline, CDR1 is SEHNR, CDR2 FQNEAQ (reference sequence). CDR3 size: 17 residues. Deletions cut 5 bases from V and 2 bases from J, with 21 bases between. The CDR3 coding sequence is TGTGCCAGCAGCCCGCGACAGGCAACCAAGAAAAACTATGGCTACACCTTC. Translation gives CASSPRQATKKNYGYTF. The whole variable domain, filled in from reference TRBV7-9 and TRBJ1-2, reads DTGVSQNPRHKITKRGQNVTFRCDPISEHNRLYWYRQTLGQGPEFLTYFQNEAQLEKSRLLSDRFSAERPKGSFSTLEIQRTEQGDSAMYLCASSPRQATKKNYGYTFGSGTRLTVV.

The rearrangement joins TRBV16 to TRBJ1-3; D is undetermined. Germline V gene data show CDR1 as KGHSY and CDR2 as FQNENV. The CDR3 spans 14 residues. V was shortened by 3 bases and J by 0 bases, with 6 bases between the two germline ends. The CDR3 bases are TGTGCCAGCAGCCAGGGCTACTCTGGAAACACCATATATTTT. This sequence encodes CASSQGYSGNTIYF.

Notes on this clone: The same CDR3 can be traced to other DNA sequences in this sample. The V and J genes are TRBV24-1 and TRBJ1-2; D is possibly TRBD1 (6 bases). Germline V gene lookup returns CDR1 KGHDR and CDR2 SFDVKD. The CDR3 sequence is 14 residues long. Trimming shortened V by 3 bases and J by 2 bases, and 9 bases separated the two germline ends. The CDR3 spells CATSDTGTNYGYTF. CDR3 nucleotide sequence: TGTGCCACCAGTGATACAGGGACAAACTATGGCTACACCTTC.

The chain recombines TRBV5-1 with TRBJ2-1; D possibly corresponds to TRBD2 (5 bases). The V and J ends lost 5 bases and 6 bases respectively, with 21 bases between them. Germline CDR1 and CDR2: SGHRS and YFSETQ. The CDR3 is 16 amino acids. This CDR3 is CASRPDKGVGTNEQFF. The CDR3 DNA reads as TGCGCCAGCAGGCCAGACAAGGGAGTGGGTACCAATGAGCAGTTCTTC.

This clone was counted a single time. The rearrangement joins TRBV6-5 to TRBJ2-1; D is possibly TRBD1 (6 bases). V lost 8 bases and J lost 2, with 10 bases in between. The CDR3 runs to 13 residues. CDR1 and CDR2 (germline): MNHEY, SVGAGI. CDR3 loop: CASCRDTYNEQFF. The CDR3 DNA reads as TGTGCCAGCTGCCGGGACACCTACAATGAGCAGTTCTTC.

The chain combines TRBV7-2 with TRBJ1-2, with D perhaps matching TRBD1 (6 bases). V was shortened by 2 bases and J by 2 bases, with 12 bases between the two germline ends. This CDR3 region has 15 residues. Germline CDR1 and CDR2: SGHTA and FQGNSA. CDR3 bases: TGTGCCAGCAGCTTATTCCGGGACACCAACTATGGCTACACCTTC. Its translation: CASSLFRDTNYGYTF.

The chain couples TRBV21-1 to TRBJ2-5; the DNA was not compared with TRBD2, the D call given in the table. TRBV21-1 is a pseudogene segment. The CDR3 consists of 16 residues. The CDR3 protein is CASSKSFLAGEETQYF. In nucleotides, the CDR3 is TGTGCCAGCAGCAAATCTTTCCTAGCGGGGGAAGAGACCCAGTACTTC.

This chain joins TRBV29-1 and TRBJ2-7, with 8 bases aligning to TRBD1. Germline loops: CDR1 SQVTM, CDR2 ANQGSEA. The CDR3 is 12 residues long. The V segment lost 7 bases and the J segment 2 bases; nucleotides outside the gene matches: 4. CDR3 in DNA: TGCAGCGCCGGGACAGGCACCTACGAGCAGTACTTC. Translated: CSAGTGTYEQYF.

The V call is TRBV3-1 (or the pseudogene TRBV3-2), the J call TRBJ2-1, with a possible D match to TRBD2 (7 bases). This CDR3 spans 14 amino acids. Germline V CDR1 and CDR2: LGHDT, YNNKEL (reference sequence). The V gene lost 3 bases and the J gene lost 11 bases, with 17 bases spanning the gap. The CDR3 nucleotides are TGTGCCAGCAGCCACGAACCGGGGGGCCGGAAGCAGTTCTTC. Translating gives CASSHEPGGRKQFF.

The chain carries TRBV7-9 and TRBJ1-6; 7 nucleotides match TRBD1. CDR1 is SEHNR, CDR2 FQNEAQ, per germline (reference sequence). The CDR3 is made up of 15 amino acids. Unmatched junction bases numbered 5, after V lost 2 bases and J lost 7 bases. The CDR3 region has the DNA TGTGCCAGCAGCTTACTGAGGGACAGCAATTCACCCCTCCACTTT. Protein: CASSLLRDSNSPLHF.

This rearrangement joins TRBV9 to TRBJ2-1; the D gene is possibly TRBD2 (6 bases). Trimming removed 4 bases from V and 5 bases from J, with 13 bases in between. This CDR3 contains 14 residues. From germline, CDR1 is SGDLS and CDR2 YYNGEE. CDR3 DNA: TGTGCCAGCAGCCCGGGACTTACAAACAATGAGCAGTTCTTC. It translates to CASSPGLTNNEQFF.

This clone was seen a few times. V is TRBV6-2 or TRBV6-3 and J is TRBJ1-2; D perhaps matches TRBD1 (5 bases). The CDR3 has 16 residues. V was pared by 3 bases and J by 2 bases, with 16 bases between. From germline, CDR1 is MNHEY and CDR2 SVGEGT. The CDR3 reads CASSYGGGVYNYGYTF. The CDR3, as DNA: TGTGCCAGCAGTTATGGCGGGGGTGTTTACAACTATGGCTACACCTTC.

This chain uses TRBV3-1 (or the pseudogene TRBV3-2) with TRBJ2-5; D might be TRBD1 (6 bases). The V end lost 0 bases, the J end lost 2 bases, and 10 bases lay between the germline ends. Germline assignment: CDR1 LGHDT and CDR2 YNNKEL (reference sequence). CDR3 length equals 15 residues. The CDR3 DNA reads TGTGCCAGCAGCCAAGAGAGGGGGTCGCAAGAGACCCAGTACTTC. Translating it yields CASSQERGSQETQYF.

A few counts support this clone. The chain combines TRBV7-8 with TRBJ2-5; TRBD1 is a possible D gene (6 bases). V was cut by 5 bases and J by 0 bases, with 10 bases left in between. Germline CDR1 SGHVS, CDR2 FQNEAQ. There are 14 residues in the CDR3. Written as DNA, the CDR3 is TGTGCCAGCAGCCCCTACAGGGACCAAGAGACCCAGTACTTC. Protein product: CASSPYRDQETQYF.

This chain connects TRBV5-4 to TRBJ2-5; 10 nucleotides align to TRBD1. V dropped 4 bases and J dropped 8; count of bases not matched to a gene: 14. CDR3 size: 16 residues. Germline CDR1 is SGHNT and CDR2 is YYREEE (reference sequence). CDR3: CASSPNSQGTGVTQYF. The CDR3 nucleotides read TGTGCCAGCAGCCCCAATTCGCAGGGGACAGGGGTCACCCAGTACTTC. The whole variable domain, remainder taken from reference TRBV5-4 and TRBJ2-5, is ETGVTQSPTHLIKTRGQQVTLRCSSQSGHNTVSWYQQALGQGPQFIFQYYREEENGRGNFPPRFSGLQFPNYSSELNVNALELDDSALYLCASSPNSQGTGVTQYFGPGTRLLVL.

V gene TRBV7-2 combines with J gene TRBJ2-5, with D maybe TRBD2 (6 bases). V was trimmed by 5 bases and J by 1 base, leaving 11 bases between them. The germline gives CDR1 SGHTA, CDR2 FQGNSA. The CDR3 extends over 14 amino acids. CDR3 region: CASSGGYSQETQYF. The CDR3 DNA is TGTGCCAGCAGCGGGGGGTACTCCCAAGAGACCCAGTACTTC. Based on the CDR3 plus reference TRBV7-2 and TRBJ2-5, the full variable domain is GAGVSQSPSNKVTEKGKDVELRCDPISGHTALYWYRQSLGQGLEFLIYFQGNSAPDKSGLPSDRFSAERTGGSVSTLTIQRTQQEDSAVYLCASSGGYSQETQYFGPGTRLLVL.

The chain is built from TRBV4-1 and TRBJ1-1; TRBD1 is a possible D gene (5 bases). V lost 0 bases, J lost 4 bases, and 9 bases lay in between. The CDR3 sequence is 14 residues long. Germline CDR1 MGHRA, CDR2 YSYEKL. CDR3 region: CASSQDRQFTEAFF. The CDR3 nucleotides are TGCGCCAGCAGCCAAGATAGACAGTTCACTGAAGCTTTCTTT.